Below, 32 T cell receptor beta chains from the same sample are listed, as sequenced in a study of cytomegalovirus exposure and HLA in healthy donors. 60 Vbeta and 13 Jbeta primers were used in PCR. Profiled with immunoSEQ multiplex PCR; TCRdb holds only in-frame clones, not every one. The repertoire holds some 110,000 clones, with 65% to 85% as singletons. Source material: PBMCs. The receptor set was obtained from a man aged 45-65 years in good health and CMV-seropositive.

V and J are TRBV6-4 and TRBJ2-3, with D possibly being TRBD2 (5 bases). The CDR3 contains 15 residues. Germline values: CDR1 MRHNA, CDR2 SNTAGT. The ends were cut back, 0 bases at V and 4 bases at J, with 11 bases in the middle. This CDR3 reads CASSDSTGNPDTQYF. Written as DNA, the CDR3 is TGTGCCAGCAGTGACTCGACCGGGAACCCAGATACGCAGTATTTT.

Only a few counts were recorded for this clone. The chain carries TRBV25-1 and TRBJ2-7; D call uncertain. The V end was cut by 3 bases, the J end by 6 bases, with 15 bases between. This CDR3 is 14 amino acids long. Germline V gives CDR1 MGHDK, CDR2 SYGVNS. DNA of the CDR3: TGTGCCAGCAGTGATTGGCAAAATTTTGGCGAGCAGTACTTC. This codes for CASSDWQNFGEQYF.

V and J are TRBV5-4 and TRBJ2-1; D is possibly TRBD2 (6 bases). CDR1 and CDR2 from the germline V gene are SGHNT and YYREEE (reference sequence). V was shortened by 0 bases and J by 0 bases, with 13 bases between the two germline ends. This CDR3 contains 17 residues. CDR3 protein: CASSLGPGESSYNEQFF. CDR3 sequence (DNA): TGTGCCAGCAGCTTGGGTCCGGGGGAGAGCTCCTACAATGAGCAGTTCTTC. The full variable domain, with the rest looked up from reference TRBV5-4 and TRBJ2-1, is ETGVTQSPTHLIKTRGQQVTLRCSSQSGHNTVSWYQQALGQGPQFIFQYYREEENGRGNFPPRFSGLQFPNYSSELNVNALELDDSALYLCASSLGPGESSYNEQFFGPGTRLTVL.

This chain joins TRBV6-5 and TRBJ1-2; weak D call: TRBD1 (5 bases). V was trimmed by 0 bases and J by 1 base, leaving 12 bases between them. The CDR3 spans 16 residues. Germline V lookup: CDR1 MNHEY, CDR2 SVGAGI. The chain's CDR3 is CASSYSLRTFNYGYTF. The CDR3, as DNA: TGTGCCAGCAGTTACTCCCTTCGGACATTTAACTATGGCTACACCTTC.

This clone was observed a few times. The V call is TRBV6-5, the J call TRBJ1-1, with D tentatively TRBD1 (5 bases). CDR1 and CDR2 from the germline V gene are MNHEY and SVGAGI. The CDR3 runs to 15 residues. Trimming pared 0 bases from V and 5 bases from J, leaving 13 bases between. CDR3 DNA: TGTGCCAGCAGTTACTCGAGTAGGCGGGGGACTGAAGCTTTCTTT. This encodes CASSYSSRRGTEAFF.

CDR3 protein: CASSGGTGGEKLFF. The CDR3 coding sequence is TGTGCCAGCAGTGGCGGGACAGGGGGTGAAAAACTGTTTTTT. V gene TRBV2 combines with J gene TRBJ1-4, with 11 bases lining up with TRBD1. In germline, CDR1 is SNHLY, CDR2 FYNNEI. Trimming removed 4 bases from V and 7 bases from J; junction bases left unmatched: 2. CDR3 length equals 14 residues.

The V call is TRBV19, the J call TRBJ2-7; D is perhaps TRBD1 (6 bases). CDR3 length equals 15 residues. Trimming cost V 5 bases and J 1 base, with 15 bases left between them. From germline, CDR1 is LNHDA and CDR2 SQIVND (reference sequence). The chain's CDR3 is CASSLSQGTSYEQYF. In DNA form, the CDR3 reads TGTGCCAGTAGTCTCTCACAGGGCACTTCCTACGAGCAGTACTTC. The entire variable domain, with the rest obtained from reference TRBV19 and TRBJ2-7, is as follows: DGGITQSPKYLFRKEGQNVTLSCEQNLNHDAMYWYRQDPGQGLRLIYYSQIVNDFQKGDIAEGYSVSREKKESFPLTVTSAQKNPTAFYLCASSLSQGTSYEQYFGPGTRLTVT.

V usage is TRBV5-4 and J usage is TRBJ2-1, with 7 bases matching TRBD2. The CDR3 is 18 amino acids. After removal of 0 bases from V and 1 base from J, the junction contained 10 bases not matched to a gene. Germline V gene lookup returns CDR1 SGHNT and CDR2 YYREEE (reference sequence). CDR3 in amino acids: CASSLGQGGGGSYNEQFF. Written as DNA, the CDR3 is TGTGCCAGCAGCTTGGGTCAGGGTGGCGGGGGTTCCTACAATGAGCAGTTCTTC.

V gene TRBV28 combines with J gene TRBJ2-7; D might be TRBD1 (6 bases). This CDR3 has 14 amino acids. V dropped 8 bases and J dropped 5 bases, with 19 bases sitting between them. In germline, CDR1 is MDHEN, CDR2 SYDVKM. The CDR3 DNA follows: TGTGCCAGCCTTTCGGGCAGGGGATCGAACGAGCAGTACTTC. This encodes CASLSGRGSNEQYF.

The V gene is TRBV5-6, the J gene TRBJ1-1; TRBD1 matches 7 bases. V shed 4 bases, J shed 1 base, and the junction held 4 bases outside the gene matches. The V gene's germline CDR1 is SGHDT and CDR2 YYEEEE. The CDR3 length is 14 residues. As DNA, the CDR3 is TGTGCCAGCAGCCTAAGACAGGGGAACACTGAAGCTTTCTTT. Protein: CASSLRQGNTEAFF.

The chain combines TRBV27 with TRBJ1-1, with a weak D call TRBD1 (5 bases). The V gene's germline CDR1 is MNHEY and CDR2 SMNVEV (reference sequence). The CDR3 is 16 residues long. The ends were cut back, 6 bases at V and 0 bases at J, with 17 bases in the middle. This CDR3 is CASSLSPGGVNTEAFF. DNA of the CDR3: TGTGCCAGCAGCTTGAGCCCGGGAGGGGTGAACACTGAAGCTTTCTTT.

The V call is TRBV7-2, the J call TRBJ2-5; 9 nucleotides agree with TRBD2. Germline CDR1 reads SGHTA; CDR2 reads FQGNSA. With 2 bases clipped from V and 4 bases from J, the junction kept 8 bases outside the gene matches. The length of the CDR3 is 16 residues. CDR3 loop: CASSLNSGGLSETQYF. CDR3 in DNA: TGTGCCAGCAGCTTAAACAGCGGGGGGCTATCAGAGACCCAGTACTTC.

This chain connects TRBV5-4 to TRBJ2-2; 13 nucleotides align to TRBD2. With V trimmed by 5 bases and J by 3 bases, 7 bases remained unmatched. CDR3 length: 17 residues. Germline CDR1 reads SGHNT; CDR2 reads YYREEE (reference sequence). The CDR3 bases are TGTGCCAGCAGTTCTACTAGCGGGGGGGCGGACACCGGGGAGCTGTTTTTT. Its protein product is CASSSTSGGADTGELFF.

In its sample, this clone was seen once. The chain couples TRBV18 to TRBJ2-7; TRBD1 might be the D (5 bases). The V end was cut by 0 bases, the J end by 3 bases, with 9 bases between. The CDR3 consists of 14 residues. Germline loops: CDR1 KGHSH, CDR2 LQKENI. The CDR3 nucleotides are TGTGCCAGCTCACCACCGGACACATACTACGAGCAGTACTTC. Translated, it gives CASSPPDTYYEQYF.

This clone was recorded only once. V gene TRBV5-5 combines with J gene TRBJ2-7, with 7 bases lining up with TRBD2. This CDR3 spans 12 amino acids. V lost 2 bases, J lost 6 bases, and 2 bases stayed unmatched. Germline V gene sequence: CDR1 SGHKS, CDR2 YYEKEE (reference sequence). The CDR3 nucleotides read TGTGCCAGCAGCTTAGCGGGGCGCGAGCAGTACTTC. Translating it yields CASSLAGREQYF. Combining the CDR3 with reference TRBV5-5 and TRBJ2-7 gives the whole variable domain DAGVTQSPTHLIKTRGQQVTLRCSPISGHKSVSWYQQVLGQGPQFIFQYYEKEERGRGNFPDRFSARQFPNYSSELNVNALLLGDSALYLCASSLAGREQYFGPGTRLTVT.

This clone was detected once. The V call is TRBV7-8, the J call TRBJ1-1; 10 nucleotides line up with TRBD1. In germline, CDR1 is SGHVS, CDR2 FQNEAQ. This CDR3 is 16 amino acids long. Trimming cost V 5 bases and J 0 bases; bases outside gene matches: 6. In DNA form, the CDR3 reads TGTGCCAGCAGCCCCGACAGGGGGCTTTTGAACACTGAAGCTTTCTTT. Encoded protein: CASSPDRGLLNTEAFF.

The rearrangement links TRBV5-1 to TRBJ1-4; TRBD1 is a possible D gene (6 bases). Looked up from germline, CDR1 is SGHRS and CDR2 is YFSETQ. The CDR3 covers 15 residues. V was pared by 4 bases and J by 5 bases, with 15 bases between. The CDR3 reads CASSASGQSNEKLFF. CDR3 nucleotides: TGCGCCAGCAGCGCCTCGGGACAAAGCAATGAAAAACTGTTTTTT.

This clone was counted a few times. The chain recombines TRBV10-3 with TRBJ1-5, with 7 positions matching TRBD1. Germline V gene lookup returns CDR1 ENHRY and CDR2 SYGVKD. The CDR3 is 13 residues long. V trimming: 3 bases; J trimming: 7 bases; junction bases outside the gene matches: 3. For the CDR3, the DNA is TGTGCCATCAGTGAAGGGGGCCAACAGCCCCAGCATTTT. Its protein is CAISEGGQQPQHF.

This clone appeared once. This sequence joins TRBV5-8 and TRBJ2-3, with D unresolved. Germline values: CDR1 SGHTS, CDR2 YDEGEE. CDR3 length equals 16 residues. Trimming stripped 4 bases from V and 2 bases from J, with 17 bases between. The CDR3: CASSPAVSSTTDTQYF. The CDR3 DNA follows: TGTGCCAGCAGCCCCGCGGTTAGTTCGACCACAGATACGCAGTATTTT.

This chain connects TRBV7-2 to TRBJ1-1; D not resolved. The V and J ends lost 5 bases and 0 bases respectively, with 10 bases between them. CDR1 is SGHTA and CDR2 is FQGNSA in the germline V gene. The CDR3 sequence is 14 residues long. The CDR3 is CASSPEELNTEAFF. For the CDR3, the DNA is TGTGCCAGCAGCCCCGAGGAGTTGAACACTGAAGCTTTCTTT.

This CDR3 reads CASSVWDKDYEQYF. Written as DNA, the CDR3 is TGTGCCAGCAGTGTGTGGGACAAGGACTACGAGCAGTACTTC. This chain links TRBV6-1 with TRBJ2-7, with D tentatively TRBD1 (6 bases). Trimming left V 4 bases short and J 3 bases short, with 13 bases between. The CDR3 spans 14 residues. In germline, CDR1 is MNHNS, CDR2 SASEGT.

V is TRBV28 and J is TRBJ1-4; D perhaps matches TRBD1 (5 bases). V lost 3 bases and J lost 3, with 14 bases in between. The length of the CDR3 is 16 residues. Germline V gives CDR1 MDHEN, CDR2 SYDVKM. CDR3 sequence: CASSFPTGLSNEKLFF. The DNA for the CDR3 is TGTGCCAGCAGTTTTCCCACAGGCCTTTCTAATGAAAAACTGTTTTTT. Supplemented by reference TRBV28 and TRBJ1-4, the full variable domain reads DVKVTQSSRYLVKRTGEKVFLECVQDMDHENMFWYRQDPGLGLRLIYFSYDVKMKEKGDIPEGYSVSREKKERFSLILESASTNQTSMYLCASSFPTGLSNEKLFFGSGTQLSVL.

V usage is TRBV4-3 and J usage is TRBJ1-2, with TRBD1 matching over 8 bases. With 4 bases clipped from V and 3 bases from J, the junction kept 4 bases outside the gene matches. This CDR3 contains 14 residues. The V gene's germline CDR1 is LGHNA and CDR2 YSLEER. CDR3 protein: CASSPTGGYYGYTF. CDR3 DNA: TGCGCCAGCAGCCCAACAGGGGGGTACTATGGCTACACCTTC.

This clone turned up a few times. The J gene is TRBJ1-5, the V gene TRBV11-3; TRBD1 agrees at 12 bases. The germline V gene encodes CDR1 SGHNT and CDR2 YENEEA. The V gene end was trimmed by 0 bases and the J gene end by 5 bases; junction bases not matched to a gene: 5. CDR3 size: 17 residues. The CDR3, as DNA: TGTGCCAGCAGCTTAGAAGGGGACAGGGGGCAGGATCAGCCCCAGCATTTT. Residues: CASSLEGDRGQDQPQHF.

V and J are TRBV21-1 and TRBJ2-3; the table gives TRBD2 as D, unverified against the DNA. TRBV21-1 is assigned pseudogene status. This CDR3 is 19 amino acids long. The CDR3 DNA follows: TGTGCCAGCAGCAAAAAAGGTGCGGGAGAGAGCGTCGGCACAGATACGCAGTATTTT. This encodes CASSKKGAGESVGTDTQYF.

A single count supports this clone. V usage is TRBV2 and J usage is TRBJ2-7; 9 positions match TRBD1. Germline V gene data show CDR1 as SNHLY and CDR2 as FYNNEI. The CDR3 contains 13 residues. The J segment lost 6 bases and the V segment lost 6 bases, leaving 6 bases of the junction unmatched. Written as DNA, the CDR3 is TGTGCCAGCAGCGTCGGGACAGGGTCCGAGCAGTACTTC. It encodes CASSVGTGSEQYF. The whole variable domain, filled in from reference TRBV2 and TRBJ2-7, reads EPEVTQTPSHQVTQMGQEVILRCVPISNHLYFYWYRQILGQKVEFLVSFYNNEISEKSEIFDDQFSVERPDGSNFTLKIRSTKLEDSAMYFCASSVGTGSEQYFGPGTRLTVT.

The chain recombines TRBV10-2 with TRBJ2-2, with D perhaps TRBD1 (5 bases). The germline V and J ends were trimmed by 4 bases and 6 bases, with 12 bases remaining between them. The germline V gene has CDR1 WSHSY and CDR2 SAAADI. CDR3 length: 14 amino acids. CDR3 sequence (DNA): TGCGCCAGCAGTGTTCAGGGCTGGGCCGGGGAGCTGTTTTTT. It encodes CASSVQGWAGELFF.

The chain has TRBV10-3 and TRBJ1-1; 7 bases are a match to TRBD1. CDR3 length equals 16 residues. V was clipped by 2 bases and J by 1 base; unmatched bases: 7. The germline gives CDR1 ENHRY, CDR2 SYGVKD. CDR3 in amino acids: CAISERVTGWNTEAFF. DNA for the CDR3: TGTGCCATCAGTGAGCGGGTGACAGGGTGGAACACTGAAGCTTTCTTT.

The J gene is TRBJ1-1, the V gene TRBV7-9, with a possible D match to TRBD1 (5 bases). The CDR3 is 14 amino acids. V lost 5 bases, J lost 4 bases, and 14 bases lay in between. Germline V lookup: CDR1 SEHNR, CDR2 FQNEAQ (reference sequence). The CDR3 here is CASSPPPGGTEAFF. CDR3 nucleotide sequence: TGTGCCAGCAGCCCCCCCCCGGGGGGCACTGAAGCTTTCTTT.

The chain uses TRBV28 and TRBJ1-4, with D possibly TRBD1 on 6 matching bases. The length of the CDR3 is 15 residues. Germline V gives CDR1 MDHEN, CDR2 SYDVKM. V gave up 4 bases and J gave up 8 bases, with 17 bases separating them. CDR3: CASSWGGARREKLFF. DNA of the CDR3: TGTGCCAGCAGTTGGGGGGGGGCAAGGAGGGAAAAACTGTTTTTT.

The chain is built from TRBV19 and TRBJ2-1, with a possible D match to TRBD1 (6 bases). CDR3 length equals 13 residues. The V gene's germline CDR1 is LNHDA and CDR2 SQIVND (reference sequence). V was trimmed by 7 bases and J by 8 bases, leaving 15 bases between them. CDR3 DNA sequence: TGTGCCAGTAACGGACAGCCCAGCCATGAGCAGTTCTTC. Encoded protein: CASNGQPSHEQFF.

CDR3 sequence: CASSPSGKYNEQFF. The CDR3 coding sequence is TGTGCCAGCAGCCCTAGCGGGAAATACAATGAGCAGTTCTTC. The rearrangement links TRBV7-2 to TRBJ2-1; TRBD2 aligns across 9 bases. V dropped 5 bases and J dropped 4; count of bases not matched to a gene: 3. The CDR3 runs 14 residues. CDR1 SGHTA and CDR2 FQGNSA come from the germline V gene.